The source of this T cell receptor (beta chain) is a study of blood T cell repertoires in COVID-19. Study background: Acute and convalescent COVID-19 samples came from the United States, Italy and Spain. T cells, B-cell-depleted T cells, or PBMCs provided the cDNA or gDNA that served as material.

Study processing details: By means of reference gene primer amplification, nucleated cell counts were estimated. The method was immunoSEQ multiplex PCR; TCRdb's version includes in-frame clones alone and lacks a portion of them. V and J calls and clone size are given by that table; D and trimming were obtained from the DNA. The sample records around 100,000 clones, roughly 85% being singletons. The receptor was derived from a woman in her 70s with acute or convalescent COVID-19. Material for sequencing was peripheral blood.

The CDR3 nucleotides read TGTGCCACCAGCAGAGGCAGGAGTGAGGACCAGGACACCACCTACGAGCAGTACGTC. Translating it yields CATSRGRSEDQDTTYEQYV. This sequence joins TRBV15 and TRBJ2-7; D may be TRBD1 (5 bases). CDR1 is LNHNV, CDR2 YYDKDF, per germline (reference sequence). The CDR3 runs 19 residues. The V end lost 1 base, the J end lost 2 bases, and 24 bases lay between the germline ends.